These 2 T cell receptor beta chains were sequenced from one sample in a study of Ad26.COV2.S vaccination and SARS-CoV-2 variants. Specified treatment: roughly 19 received Ad26.COV2.S at low or high dose, single or two shots; about 5 received placebo; per-sample allocation not given. Specimens were obtained on day 63 following the first vaccine or placebo injection. The repertoire was sequenced with immunoSEQ multiplex PCR; TCRdb's copy has only in-frame clones and lacks some. The sample consists of about 370,000 clones, about nine tenths of them appearing once. The material sequenced was peripheral blood, taken in a trial of Ad26.COV2.S vaccine versus placebo. The source of these receptors is a person between 18 and 65 years old who received the Ad26.COV2.S COVID-19 vaccine or a placebo.

The chain is built from TRBV4-1 and TRBJ1-5; 9 bases map to TRBD1. The V gene end was trimmed by 0 bases and the J gene end by 0 bases; junction bases not matched to a gene: 6. Germline CDR1 reads MGHRA; CDR2 reads YSYEKL. The CDR3 runs 18 residues. Here the CDR3 DNA reads TGCGCCAGCAGCCAAGATAAGGGACAGGGTTATAGCAATCAGCCCCAGCATTTT. Translated, it gives CASSQDKGQGYSNQPQHF.

This chain links TRBV27 with TRBJ1-5; TRBD1 might be the D (5 bases). Between the trimmed V and J ends, which lost 5 bases and 6 bases, there was a span of 17 bases. This CDR3 is built from 15 residues. Per germline, CDR1 MNHEY and CDR2 SMNVEV (reference sequence). The CDR3 reads CASSPIGGGIQPQHF. The DNA for the CDR3 is TGTGCCAGCAGTCCAATCGGGGGAGGGATTCAGCCCCAGCATTTT.